This entry features one T cell receptor beta chain sequence. Its antigen is unidentified. This entry comes from a study of beta chain features in type 1 diabetes. Study outcomes and limitations: Shortening of TCRB CDR3s, moderate but significant, appeared in all four CD4+ subsets of Type 1 diabetes patients.

The authors reverse transcribed all of the isolated RNA, so sequencing captured expressed TCRB transcripts. Clones were read by immunoSEQ multiplex PCR, and TCRdb kept only the in-frame ones, dropping some. Of 500,000 to 850,000 clones in the sample, roughly 13% were seen once. CDR1 MGHDK and CDR2 SYGVNS come from the germline V gene. The CDR3 loop spans 17 amino acids. With V trimmed by 4 bases and J by 0 bases, 9 bases remained unmatched. The sample taken for sequencing was naive CD4+ T cells from blood. The V call is TRBV25-1, the J call TRBJ2-7; TRBD2 agrees at 10 bases. The clonotype comes from a man between 18 and 29 years old with type 1 diabetes. CDR3 loop: CASSATSGRMSSYEQYF. The CDR3 DNA reads TGTGCCAGCAGTGCGACTAGCGGGCGAATGAGCTCCTACGAGCAGTACTTC.